The present entry profiles one TCR beta chain with its context. Which antigen it targets is not known. No quality values exist for individual bases; no much larger clone is one base distant. The immunoSEQ Assay, a bias-controlled multiplex PCR, was used to amplify TCRbeta CDR3 regions from genomic DNA. Per the original workflow: Within the assay, amplification of reference gene primers was used to estimate how many nucleated cells each sample contained. To quantify the absolute abundance of each unique TCRbeta CDR3 rearrangement, sequence reads were collapsed and filtered. For each sample, productive Simpson clonality was calculated as the square root of Simpson's diversity index across productive rearrangements. Drawn from immuneACCESS, this table holds only the in-frame rearrangements with V and J called that TCRdb kept. Clones are partly lost; checked studies trace under half to an unresolved V gene and leave the rest unexplained. Clone size and V and J calls were adopted from that table, with D and trimming inferred from the DNA. For this sample there are over 250,000 clones; 85% to 90% appear just once. The top ten hold approximately 2% of the sample.

Participants in the prospective study were enrolled through a virtual design, were aged about 18 to 100 years, and lived in about 25 United States geographic areas. Cohort assignment in the prospective study relied on participant-reported clinical history from a screening survey and a study questionnaire. ImmuneRACE Cohort 3 recovered participants were defined by two consecutive negative NP/OP PCR tests, healthcare professional clearance, or symptom resolution. Mobile phlebotomists in the prospective study collected whole blood, serum and a nasopharyngeal or oropharyngeal swab from every participant. Participants in the prospective study had the option to provide additional blood draws and questionnaires over an approximately 2-month period. Blood samples from the prospective study were shipped frozen or at room temperature prior to DNA extraction. This specimen comes from a study of blood T cell repertoires in COVID-19 (dated by TCRdb to the early 2020s). The study in broad terms: The collaborator samples originated in the United States, Italy and Spain and spanned the acute and convalescent phases of COVID-19. A de-identified subject ID, COVID-19 status, age in years and sex were almost always included in the sample metadata. Deeply sampled blood TCRbeta repertoires from subjects exposed to, actively infected with, or recovered from COVID-19 were included in the dataset. Samples came from the ongoing ImmuneRACE study (first 160 participants) plus 1,254 subjects from 6 global collaborators. The prospective study material was composed of cDNA or gDNA derived from T cells, B-cell-depleted T cells, or PBMCs. Where available, HLA class I and class II types were obtained from metadata supplied by the sample provider rather than from assay-based typing. The repertoires were made available in a free public database intended to serve as a resource for research on the immune response to SARS-CoV-2.

Overall study results and their limits: Clinical and demographic metadata were provided uncurated, with the amount varying by source and participant.

CDR1 is given as MNHEY and CDR2 as SVGEGT, both from the germline V gene. The CDR3 goes from the cysteine to the phenylalanine over 13 residues. The entry retains the CDR3 DNA only, 39 bases that are in frame from base 1. V lost 5 bases and J lost 6 bases; the stretch between them is 13 bases long. This TCR derives from a woman aged 60-75 years who had recovered from COVID-19. Sequenced: PBMCs or T cells enriched from blood (not recorded which). The V and J genes are TRBV6-2 or TRBV6-3 and TRBJ1-2, with TRBD1 as a weak D call on 6 bases. The CDR3 amino acid sequence is: CASSQQGDHGYTF. The DNA reads as follows: TGTGCCAGCAGTCAACAGGGAGATCATGGCTACACCTTC.